The clone carrying this TCR beta chain appeared a few times. Its cognate antigen is unknown. This sample is part of a study of vaccination effects on CD4 cells after COVID-19. Before sequencing took place, the ViraFEST assay used viral peptide pools to expand antigen-specific CD4+ T cells. Cultured cells yielded isolated CD4+ T cells after roughly 11 days. Nucleocapsid antibody tests were negative, and the vaccine recipients had no prior SARS-CoV-2 infection. Sequencing used immunoSEQ multiplex PCR; TCRdb keeps in-frame clones, though not all of them. This table has 20,000 to 30,000 clones, 73% appearing once. CDR1 is MGHRA, CDR2 YSYEKL, per germline. V dropped 0 bases and J dropped 6 bases, with 15 bases sitting between them. The length of the CDR3 is 16 residues.

This chain uses TRBV4-1 with TRBJ1-5; TRBD1 might be the D (5 bases). The sequencing used CD4+ T cells from PBMCs cultured with SARS-CoV-2 spike peptides, collected before COVID-19 vaccination. The TCR originated in a human donor who received a COVID-19 vaccine. For the CDR3, the DNA is TGCGCCAGCAGCCAAGATCCGATTGGGGCTGGTCAGCCCCAGCATTTT. Protein: CASSQDPIGAGQPQHF.